The 31 T cell receptor beta chains below all came from one sample that was sequenced in a study of response to subunit inactivated influenza vaccine. TCRdb passed the RT-PCR reads through MiXCR, listing each CDR3 protein once. The table records 150,000 to 200,000 distinct CDR3 sequences, about 12% of them present only once. These data were likewise used in another study, on T cells expressing NK-cell markers. That paper adds: TCR beta cDNA was generated via 5'RACE template switching incorporating UMIs.

Specimen: CD8+ T cells sorted from PBMCs, collected 12 days after vaccination. These receptors originate from a man aged 50 to 60 who received an inactivated influenza vaccine.

The V gene is TRBV20-1, the J gene TRBJ1-2; no clear D gene. Per germline, CDR1 DFQATT and CDR2 SNEGSKA (reference sequence). CDR3 length: 13 residues. Trimming stripped 6 bases from V and 8 bases from J, with 19 bases between. The CDR3 protein is CSARRAQAGGYTF. The CDR3, as DNA: TGCAGTGCGCGCCGGGCCCAAGCGGGGGGCTACACCTTC.

This clonotype was detected only a few times. The rearrangement links TRBV28 to TRBJ2-7; D is ambiguous. V shed 3 bases and J shed 4 bases, with 10 bases lying between them. The CDR3 is 13 residues long. CDR1 MDHEN and CDR2 SYDVKM come from the germline V gene. The CDR3 spells CASSFSYQYEQYF. CDR3 nucleotide sequence: TGTGCCAGCAGTTTTAGCTATCAGTACGAGCAGTACTTC.

This clonotype was seen many times. The J gene is TRBJ2-3, the V gene TRBV6-1, with 14 nucleotides matching TRBD2. Germline V lookup: CDR1 MNHNS, CDR2 SASEGT. J was trimmed by 4 bases and V by 3 bases; bases with no gene match: 12. CDR3 length equals 19 residues. In nucleotides, the CDR3 is TGTGCCAGCAGTGAGCGATCAGGACTAGCGGGGGGCATCGCAGATACGCAGTATTTT. It translates to CASSERSGLAGGIADTQYF.

This sequence joins TRBV6-2 or TRBV6-3 and TRBJ2-7; TRBD1 matches 10 bases. CDR1 is MNHEY, CDR2 SVGEGT, per germline. Germline trimming cut 4 bases from V and 1 base from J; bases unmatched to any gene: 4. The CDR3 runs 15 residues. CDR3 sequence: CASSWGTGVSYEQYF. CDR3 nucleotide sequence: TGTGCCAGCAGTTGGGGGACAGGGGTGTCCTACGAGCAGTACTTC.

V gene TRBV14 combines with J gene TRBJ2-1; D may be TRBD1 (6 bases). The CDR3 has 12 residues. Germline V gives CDR1 SGHDN, CDR2 FVKESK. The V and J ends lost 4 bases and 10 bases respectively, with 11 bases between them. The CDR3 here is CASSLGTPEQFF. In DNA form, the CDR3 reads TGTGCCAGCAGCCTTGGGACACCGGAGCAGTTCTTC.

This chain joins TRBV3-1 and TRBJ2-1, with 9 bases that match TRBD1. There are 21 residues in the CDR3. J lost 2 bases, V lost 1 base, and 18 bases had no gene match. Germline CDR1 LGHDT, CDR2 YNNKEL (reference sequence). The CDR3 bases are TGTGCCAGCAGCCAAGTAACAGGGGGCAGGTGGGAGAGGGGCACCTACAATGAGCAGTTCTTC. It codes for CASSQVTGGRWERGTYNEQFF.

The V gene is TRBV7-2, the J gene TRBJ2-4; TRBD2 agrees at 7 bases. The germline gives CDR1 SGHTA, CDR2 FQGNSA. The CDR3 runs 16 residues. V was clipped by 5 bases and J by 5 bases; unmatched bases: 12. CDR3 sequence reads: CASSPGGTRAENIQYF. The CDR3 DNA sequence: TGTGCCAGCAGCCCCGGGGGGACCCGCGCTGAAAACATTCAGTACTTC.

Here the CDR3 DNA reads TGTGCCAGCAGCCTAGAGGGACACTTAAACTATGGCTACACCTTC. Its protein is CASSLEGHLNYGYTF. The chain carries TRBV13 and TRBJ1-2; tentatively, D is TRBD1 (6 bases). CDR1 is PRHDT and CDR2 is FYEKMQ in the germline V gene (reference sequence). The CDR3 runs to 15 residues. Trimming took off 5 bases at V and 2 bases at J, with 15 bases between the two ends.

This clonotype was picked up a small number of times. The V and J genes are TRBV10-2 and TRBJ2-7, with unresolved D. Looked up from germline, CDR1 is WSHSY and CDR2 is SAAADI. This CDR3 comprises 13 residues. Trimming took 0 bases from V and 2 from J, leaving 5 bases between them. The CDR3: CASSESSAYEQYF. The CDR3 nucleotides are TGCGCCAGCAGTGAGTCTAGTGCCTACGAGCAGTACTTC.

This clonotype was found a few times. The V call is TRBV20-1, the J call TRBJ2-5; weak D call: TRBD1 (6 bases). Germline V gene data show CDR1 as DFQATT and CDR2 as SNEGSKA (reference sequence). The CDR3 sequence is 14 residues long. The V and J ends lost 8 bases and 4 bases respectively, with 20 bases between them. The CDR3 protein is CSSPGAAGPETQYF. The CDR3 nucleotides read TGCAGTTCCCCAGGGGCTGCCGGGCCAGAGACCCAGTACTTC.

This clonotype was seen more than once but under ten times. Here the CDR3 reads CASSLYSGGPNEQFF. CDR3 DNA sequence: TGTGCCAGCAGCTTATATTCGGGAGGGCCTAATGAGCAGTTCTTC. The V call is TRBV11-1, the J call TRBJ2-1; 8 nucleotides agree with TRBD2. The CDR3 length is 15 residues. Germline assignment: CDR1 SGHAT and CDR2 FQDESV (reference sequence). The ends lost 2 bases at V and 7 bases at J; junction bases unmatched: 7.

This clonotype was counted only a few times. The chain has TRBV27 and TRBJ2-7; 7 bases are a match to TRBD2. This CDR3 has 16 amino acids. J gave up 3 bases and V 1 base, and 9 bases lay outside the gene matches. The germline V gene has CDR1 MNHEY and CDR2 SMNVEV (reference sequence). The CDR3 region is CASSLFAGAVNYEQYF. The CDR3 DNA reads TGTGCCAGCAGTTTATTCGCGGGAGCCGTCAACTACGAGCAGTACTTC.

The chain links TRBV9 to TRBJ2-1, with TRBD2 matching 9 bases. Germline lookup yields CDR1 SGDLS and CDR2 YYNGEE. V shed 0 bases and J 6 bases; nucleotides not matched to a gene: 4. CDR3 length equals 15 residues. The chain's CDR3 is CASSVVSSGTNEQFF. Written as DNA, the CDR3 is TGTGCCAGCAGCGTAGTGTCTAGCGGGACCAATGAGCAGTTCTTC.

V usage is TRBV5-5 and J usage is TRBJ1-2; D is uncertain. This CDR3 is 14 amino acids long. CDR1 and CDR2 from the germline V gene are SGHKS and YYEKEE (reference sequence). The germline V and J ends were trimmed by 1 base and 0 bases, with 7 bases remaining between them. The DNA of the CDR3 is TGTGCCAGCAGCTTGCACAGAGCTAACTATGGCTACACCTTC. Translation: CASSLHRANYGYTF.

In this sample, this clonotype turned up a few times. At one end the junction does not follow the germline gene, possibly because of a read error. V gene TRBV7-6 combines with J gene TRBJ1-1; D perhaps matches TRBD1 (5 bases). There are 22 residues in the CDR3. Germline CDR1 and CDR2: SGHVS and FNYEAQ. The CDR3 DNA sequence: TGTGCTAGCAGCCCCCACAAAATACAGGAGCTGGGGCCCTCCAACTTGAACACTGAAGCTTTCTTT. Translation: CASSPHKIQELGPSNLNTEAFF.

This clonotype has just a few counts. CDR3: CASSLGTPYQYF. CDR3 nucleotide sequence: TGTGCCAGCAGTTTAGGGACGCCGTATCAGTACTTC. The genes are TRBV12-3 or TRBV12-4 and TRBJ2-7; D uncertain. V was trimmed by 1 base and J by 10 bases, leaving 11 bases between them. The CDR3 spans 12 residues.

V gene TRBV29-1 combines with J gene TRBJ2-7, with D possibly TRBD1 on 5 matching bases. The germline V and J ends were trimmed by 2 bases and 0 bases, with 8 bases remaining between them. Germline-derived CDR1 and CDR2 are SQVTM and ANQGSEA. The CDR3 has 13 amino acids. The CDR3 DNA follows: TGCAGCGTTGAATGGGGCAGCTCCTACGAGCAGTACTTC. Encoded protein: CSVEWGSSYEQYF.

This clonotype was recorded many times. The chain is built from TRBV9 and TRBJ1-1; D unresolved. CDR3 size: 13 residues. Between the trimmed V and J ends, which lost 0 bases and 0 bases, there was a span of 3 bases. The germline gives CDR1 SGDLS, CDR2 YYNGEE. CDR3 sequence: CASSVGMNTEAFF. The CDR3 DNA is TGTGCCAGCAGCGTAGGAATGAACACTGAAGCTTTCTTT. The whole variable domain, filled in from reference TRBV9 and TRBJ1-1, reads DSGVTQTPKHLITATGQRVTLRCSPRSGDLSVYWYQQSLDQGLQFLIQYYNGEERAKGNILERFSAQQFPDLHSELNLSSLELGDSALYFCASSVGMNTEAFFGQGTRLTVV.

To note about this clonotype: At one boundary the junction diverges from the germline segment, which might be a read error. The chain employs TRBV25-1 and TRBJ2-7; unclear D gene. Germline V CDR1 and CDR2: MGHDK, SYGVNS. This CDR3 comprises 12 residues. CDR3 bases: TGTACCAGCAGTCCCGGAGTGTACGAGCAGTACTTC. It encodes CTSSPGVYEQYF.

In its sample, this clonotype was seen a few times. The rearrangement links TRBV12-3 or TRBV12-4 to TRBJ2-4; D perhaps matches TRBD1 (5 bases). V was trimmed by 0 bases and J by 11 bases, leaving 11 bases between them. The CDR3 totals 13 residues. CDR3 loop: CASSLAQGSVQYF. The CDR3, as DNA: TGTGCCAGCAGTTTAGCTCAGGGATCGGTTCAGTACTTC.

V gene TRBV28 combines with J gene TRBJ2-7; 11 bases align to TRBD2. Germline trimming cut 6 bases from V and 3 bases from J; bases unmatched to any gene: 7. This CDR3 contains 15 residues. The germline V gene has CDR1 MDHEN and CDR2 SYDVKM. This CDR3 is CASRTTSGRVYEQYF. The CDR3 nucleotides are TGTGCCAGCAGGACCACTAGCGGGAGAGTCTACGAGCAGTACTTC.

This clonotype showed up just a few times. The chain joins TRBV9 to TRBJ2-1; unclear D gene. CDR1 is SGDLS and CDR2 is YYNGEE in the germline V gene. Trimming took off 4 bases at V and 0 bases at J, with 14 bases between the two ends. This CDR3 has 16 amino acids. The CDR3 region has the DNA TGTGCCAGCAGCCTTGGTCTGCTAAGCTCCTACAATGAGCAGTTCTTC. Its protein is CASSLGLLSSYNEQFF.

This clonotype was seen more than once but under ten times. The CDR3 nucleotides read TGTGCCAGCAGTTGGACTTACACCGGGGAGCTGTTTTTT. Amino acids: CASSWTYTGELFF. V and J are TRBV6-6 and TRBJ2-2, with D perhaps TRBD2 (5 bases). Per germline, CDR1 MNHNY and CDR2 SVGAGI (reference sequence). CDR3 size: 13 residues. V was trimmed by 4 bases and J by 3 bases, leaving 6 bases between them.

The rearrangement uses TRBV12-3 or TRBV12-4 and TRBJ2-1; 9 nucleotides match TRBD2. The CDR3 length is 15 residues. Trimming removed 4 bases from V and 9 bases from J; junction bases left unmatched: 10. The chain's CDR3 is CASSSGTSQSFEQFF. Written as DNA, the CDR3 is TGTGCCAGCAGTTCCGGGACTAGCCAATCATTTGAGCAGTTCTTC.

This clonotype occurred many times. The rearrangement uses TRBV9 and TRBJ2-7; TRBD2 aligns across 7 bases. Germline V lookup: CDR1 SGDLS, CDR2 YYNGEE. This CDR3 has 15 amino acids. Trimming cost V 3 bases and J 6 bases; bases outside gene matches: 12. In DNA, the CDR3 is TGTGCCAGCAGCGCCATGGGGGGGAGTGTCTCCGAGCAGTACTTC. The encoded protein is CASSAMGGSVSEQYF.

Ten or more counts support this clonotype. This sequence joins TRBV4-1 and TRBJ2-7; 8 nucleotides line up with TRBD2. The CDR3 runs 18 residues. The germline V gene has CDR1 MGHRA and CDR2 YSYEKL. With V trimmed by 0 bases and J by 3 bases, 13 bases remained unmatched. In DNA form, the CDR3 reads TGCGCCAGCAGCCAAGAACACCCCCTAAGCGGGGGAATCTACGAGCAGTACTTC. This gives the protein CASSQEHPLSGGIYEQYF.

In this sample, this clonotype turned up a few times. The chain carries TRBV3-1 and TRBJ2-1, with D possibly matching TRBD2 (6 bases). V gave up 6 bases and J gave up 5 bases, with 11 bases separating them. CDR3 size: 13 residues. Germline V gene data show CDR1 as LGHDT and CDR2 as YNNKEL (reference sequence). The CDR3 nucleotides read TGTGCCAGCAGAAAAATAGCGGACAATGAGCAGTTCTTC. It encodes CASRKIADNEQFF.

In this sample, this clonotype turned up a few times. This chain links TRBV3-1 with TRBJ2-2, with D maybe TRBD2 (5 bases). Germline assignment: CDR1 LGHDT and CDR2 YNNKEL (reference sequence). The CDR3 length is 15 residues. V was pared by 0 bases and J by 4 bases, with 9 bases between. The CDR3 DNA sequence: TGTGCCAGCAGCCAAGATGTAGGGAGCACCGGGGAGCTGTTTTTT. It is translated as CASSQDVGSTGELFF.

The table lists this clonotype with a few counts. The chain combines TRBV15 with TRBJ2-7; D may match TRBD1 or TRBD2 (5 bases each). CDR1 LNHNV and CDR2 YYDKDF come from the germline V gene (reference sequence). V shed 0 bases and J shed 5 bases, with 11 bases lying between them. This CDR3 has 14 residues. Here the CDR3 DNA reads TGTGCCACCAGCAGAGATGTGGGACGGCACGAGCAGTACTTC. It yields the protein CATSRDVGRHEQYF.

This clonotype was observed many times. This chain uses TRBV15 with TRBJ2-1; D may be TRBD1 (6 bases). This CDR3 has 14 residues. Trimming stripped 2 bases from V and 8 bases from J, with 13 bases between. Germline CDR1 LNHNV, CDR2 YYDKDF (reference sequence). DNA of the CDR3: TGTGCCACCAGCAGACACAGGGCCCTGTATGAGCAGTTCTTC. This translates into CATSRHRALYEQFF.

The genes are TRBV3-1 and TRBJ2-1, with a weak D call TRBD2 (6 bases). V dropped 4 bases and J dropped 1 base, with 11 bases sitting between them. This CDR3 is 15 amino acids long. Germline V gives CDR1 LGHDT, CDR2 YNNKEL (reference sequence). The CDR3 region has the DNA TGTGCCAGCAGCCCGGCTAGCGTATCCTACAATGAGCAGTTCTTC. Its protein is CASSPASVSYNEQFF.